Here is one T cell receptor beta chain with its context. The antigen remains unidentified. These data come from a study of multiple sclerosis patients with progressive multifocal leukoencephalopathy. Study-level results: Less diverse TRB repertoires were suggested in most PML patients. TRBV and TRBJ usage showed no common pattern when PML developed.

The time point is: approximately 11 months of natalizumab therapy. The method was immunoSEQ multiplex PCR; TCRdb's version includes in-frame clones alone and lacks a portion of them. The sample records 30,000 or so clones, roughly 89% being singletons. The CDR3 is 15 residues long. The germline V gene has CDR1 MNHEY and CDR2 SMNVEV (reference sequence). The V and J ends lost 5 bases and 3 bases, in that order; junction bases with no gene match: 7. This specimen consisted of PBMCs, obtained from a patient treated with natalizumab. The receptor was isolated from a human donor with multiple sclerosis. This chain connects TRBV27 to TRBJ1-5, with 7 bases lining up with TRBD1. CDR3 sequence: CASSPRTGHNQPQHF. Here the CDR3 DNA reads TGTGCCAGCAGTCCGCGGACAGGCCACAATCAGCCCCAGCATTTT.